A selection of T cell receptor beta chains follows, all from one sample in a study of T-cell reconstitution after alpha-beta-depleted transplantation in children. A single record per CDR3 protein comes from TCRdb applying MiXCR to the PCR reads. The sample holds 200,000 to 250,000 distinct CDR3 sequences, 25% seen once. The material was PBMCs, obtained before TCRalphabeta/CD19-depleted stem cell transplant. All receptors come from a girl aged 2-10 years with Fanconi anemia, due to receive a stem cell transplant. CDR3s include the opening cysteine and the closing phenylalanine or tryptophan. Fields, in order: clone size, D gene, V gene, J gene, CDR3 protein, CDR3 DNA. A D gene is named only where the DNA matches it firmly. Not every row has a clone size; where given, it reads once, few, many or a size class.

.,TRBD2,TRBV10-3,TRBJ2-7,CAISEDWREAYEQYF,TGTGCCATCAGTGAGGATTGGCGGGAGGCTTACGAGCAGTACTTC
few,TRBD1,TRBV7-2,TRBJ1-2,CASSLAVSGGYGYTF,TGTGCCAGCAGCTTAGCGGTCTCAGGGGGCTATGGCTACACCTTC
many,TRBD2,TRBV12-3/TRBV12-4,TRBJ2-3,CASSFHLAGFTDTQYF,TGTGCCAGCAGTTTTCACCTAGCGGGGTTCACAGATACGCAGTATTTT
.,.,TRBV6-1,TRBJ2-2,CAVRRPAGGELFF,TGTGCCGTCAGACGCCCCGCGGGGGGGGAGCTGTTTTTT
.,.,TRBV2,TRBJ2-7,CASSEADRSYEQYF,TGTGCCAGCAGTGAAGCCGACAGGAGCTACGAGCAGTACTTC
few,.,TRBV4-1,TRBJ2-7,CASSQDRGSYEQYF,TGCGCCAGCAGCCAAGATCGGGGGAGCTACGAGCAGTACTTC
many,TRBD1,TRBV29-1,TRBJ1-5,CSVEGRDRADQPQHF,TGCAGCGTTGAAGGCCGGGACAGGGCTGATCAGCCCCAGCATTTT
many,.,TRBV15,TRBJ2-7,CATSRDMDPYEQYF,TGTGCCACCAGCAGAGATATGGACCCCTACGAGCAGTACTTC
few,.,TRBV5-1,TRBJ2-4,CASSLTTENIQYF,TGCGCCAGCAGCTTGACGACTGAAAACATTCAGTACTTC
many,.,TRBV6-2/TRBV6-3,TRBJ2-7,CASSSVRDGPTYEQYF,TGTGCCAGCAGTTCGGTCCGGGACGGCCCAACCTACGAGCAGTACTTC
.,.,TRBV14,TRBJ1-6,CASSQVSAPLHF,TGTGCCAGCAGCCAAGTGTCTGCACCCCTCCACTTT
many,.,TRBV12-3/TRBV12-4,TRBJ2-7,CASSFLSGSYEQYF,TGTGCCAGCAGTTTCTTGTCAGGATCCTACGAGCAGTACTTC
.,TRBD1,TRBV6-1,TRBJ2-2,CASSGRGLLSATNTGELFF,TGTGCCAGCAGTGGAAGGGGGCTATTGAGCGCCACGAACACCGGGGAGCTGTTTTTT
many,.,TRBV6-1,TRBJ2-2,CASTLPQGRGAGELFF,TGTGCCAGCACCCTTCCCCAGGGTAGGGGCGCCGGGGAGCTGTTTTTT
few,TRBD2,TRBV6-2/TRBV6-3,TRBJ2-1,CASSFNPSGGAYNEQFF,TGTGCCAGCAGTTTTAATCCAAGCGGGGGGGCCTACAATGAGCAGTTCTTC
.,.,TRBV20-1,TRBJ2-5,CSAFQDGGETQYF,TGCAGTGCTTTCCAGGACGGCGGCGAGACCCAGTACTTC
.,.,TRBV28,TRBJ2-7,CASSKLAQSSYEQYF,TGTGCCAGCAGTAAGCTAGCGCAGAGCTCCTACGAGCAGTACTTC
.,.,TRBV21-1,TRBJ2-6,CASSKIFTRSGANVLTF,TGTGCCAGCAGCAAAATCTTCACACGCTCTGGGGCCAACGTCCTGACTTTC
.,TRBD2,TRBV4-2,TRBJ2-7,CASSQDVSGGAPYEQYF,TGTGCCAGCAGCCAAGACGTAAGCGGGGGGGCACCCTACGAGCAGTACTTC
few,.,TRBV7-7,TRBJ2-3,CASSGSTPLKTDTQYF,TGTGCCAGCAGCGGGAGTACCCCGTTGAAGACGGATACGCAGTATTTT
.,.,TRBV7-7,TRBJ2-3,CASSLTSGASTDTQYF,TGTGCCAGCAGCCTGACGAGCGGTGCGAGCACAGATACGCAGTATTTT
many,.,TRBV27,TRBJ2-7,CASSPGATSTYEQYF,TGTGCCAGCAGTCCCGGGGCAACTTCTACCTACGAGCAGTACTTC
.,.,TRBV5-1,TRBJ2-2,CASYIDLYTGELFF,TGCGCCAGCTACATCGACCTTTACACCGGGGAGCTGTTTTTT
.,TRBD1,TRBV2,TRBJ1-6,CASRETGVRHNSPLHF,TGTGCCAGCAGGGAGACAGGGGTACGACATAATTCACCCCTCCACTTT
.,.,TRBV4-1,TRBJ2-1,CASSQGRGDYNEQFF,TGCGCCAGCAGCCAAGGCCGCGGGGACTACAATGAGCAGTTCTTC
many,.,TRBV7-2,TRBJ2-1,CASSLVATYEQFF,TGTGCCAGCAGCTTGGTCGCGACATATGAGCAGTTCTTC
.,.,TRBV6-1,TRBJ2-4,CASSRIGLAKNIQYF,TGTGCCAGCAGCCGGATTGGTCTAGCCAAAAACATTCAGTACTTC